This TCR beta chain comes out of a study of shared clonotypes between healthy human individuals. Comments on this clone: Different DNA sequences within this sample yield the same CDR3.

For every subset, genomic DNA was evenly distributed across several immunoSEQ plates. On sorted subsets, replicate PCRs used about 180 ng DNA, or tens of thousands of T cell genomes. Only in-frame clones appear in the TCRdb table, and some are missing; sequencing was by immunoSEQ multiplex PCR. This sample has approximately 2,300,000 clones, with just under 95% found just once. The CDR3 extends over 14 amino acids. Between the trimmed V and J ends, which lost 11 bases and 3 bases, there was a span of 20 bases. Germline V gives CDR1 MDHEN, CDR2 SYDVKM. The sequenced material came from naive CD4+ T cells from PBMCs. Documented subset: CD45RA+ positively selected. The chain has TRBV28 and TRBJ2-7, with D perhaps matching TRBD1 or TRBD2 (9 bases each). The TCR sequence derives from a young man in good health. Some clones in this sample may be carry-over from other donors' samples. The CDR3 DNA reads as TGTGCCTCACAGGGGGCTAGCGGGAACTACGAGCAGTACTTC. Translated: CASQGASGNYEQYF.